This T cell receptor (beta chain) was sequenced during a study of blood T cell repertoires in COVID-19. Across the whole study: Nucleic acid was either cDNA or gDNA, and it came from T cells, B-cell-depleted T cells, or PBMCs.

In Seattle, patients joined the study during active infection and were tracked longitudinally. As originally analysed: Nucleated cell number was recorded as an estimate derived from reference gene primer amplification. The assay was immunoSEQ multiplex PCR, and TCRdb's table has in-frame clones only and misses some. V and J calls and clone size are given by that table; D and trimming were obtained from the DNA. Of about 160,000 clones in the sample, about 80% are singletons; the top ten hold around 7%. The ends were cut back, 1 base at V and 3 bases at J, with 14 bases in the middle. Germline V gene sequence: CDR1 SGHVS, CDR2 FQNEAQ. CDR3 length equals 16 residues. This clone was counted a single time.

The clonotype originates from a woman in her 40s with COVID-19, enrolled during active disease. The source material was peripheral blood. J is TRBJ2-3 and V is TRBV7-8; D unclear. The CDR3 spells CASSLDLGTGTDTQYF. In DNA, the CDR3 is TGTGCCAGCAGCTTAGATCTAGGAACTGGGACAGATACGCAGTATTTT.